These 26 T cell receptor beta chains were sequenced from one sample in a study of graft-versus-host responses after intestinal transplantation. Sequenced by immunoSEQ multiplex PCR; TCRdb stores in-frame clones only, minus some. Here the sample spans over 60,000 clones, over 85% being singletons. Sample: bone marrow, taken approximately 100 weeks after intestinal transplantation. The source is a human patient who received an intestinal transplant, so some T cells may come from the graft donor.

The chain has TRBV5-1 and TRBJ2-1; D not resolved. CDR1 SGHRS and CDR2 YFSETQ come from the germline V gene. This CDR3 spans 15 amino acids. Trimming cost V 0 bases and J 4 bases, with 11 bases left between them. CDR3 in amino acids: CASSLVGSPYNEQFF. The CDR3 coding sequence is TGCGCCAGCAGCTTGGTGGGTTCCCCTTACAATGAGCAGTTCTTC.

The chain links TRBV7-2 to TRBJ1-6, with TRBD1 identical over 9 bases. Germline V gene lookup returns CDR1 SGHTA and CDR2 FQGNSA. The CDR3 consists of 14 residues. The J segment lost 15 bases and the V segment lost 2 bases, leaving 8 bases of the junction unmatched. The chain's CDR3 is CASSLNPTGGNLHF. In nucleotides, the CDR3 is TGTGCCAGCAGCTTAAACCCGACAGGGGGTAACCTCCACTTT.

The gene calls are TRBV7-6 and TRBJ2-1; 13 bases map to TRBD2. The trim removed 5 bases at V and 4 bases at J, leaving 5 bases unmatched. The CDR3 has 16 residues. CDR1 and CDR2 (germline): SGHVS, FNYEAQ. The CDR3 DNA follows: TGTGCCAGCAGCCGTACACTAGCGGGGGGGTACAATGAGCAGTTCTTC. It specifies CASSRTLAGGYNEQFF. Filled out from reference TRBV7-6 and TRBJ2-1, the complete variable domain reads GAGVSQSPRYKVTKRGQDVALRCDPISGHVSLYWYRQALGQGPEFLTYFNYEAQQDKSGLPNDRFSAERPEGSISTLTIQRTEQRDSAMYRCASSRTLAGGYNEQFFGPGTRLTVL.

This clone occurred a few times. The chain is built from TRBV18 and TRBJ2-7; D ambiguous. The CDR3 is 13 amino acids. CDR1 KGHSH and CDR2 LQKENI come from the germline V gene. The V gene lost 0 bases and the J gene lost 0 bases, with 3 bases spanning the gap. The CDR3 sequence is CASSPPSSYEQYF. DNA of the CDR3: TGTGCCAGCTCACCACCGAGCTCCTACGAGCAGTACTTC.

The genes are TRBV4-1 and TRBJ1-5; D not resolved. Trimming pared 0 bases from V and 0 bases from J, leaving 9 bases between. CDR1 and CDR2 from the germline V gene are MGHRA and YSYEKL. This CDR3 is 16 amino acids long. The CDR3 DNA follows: TGCGCCAGCAGCCAAGAAGCATGGTATAGCAATCAGCCCCAGCATTTT. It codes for CASSQEAWYSNQPQHF.

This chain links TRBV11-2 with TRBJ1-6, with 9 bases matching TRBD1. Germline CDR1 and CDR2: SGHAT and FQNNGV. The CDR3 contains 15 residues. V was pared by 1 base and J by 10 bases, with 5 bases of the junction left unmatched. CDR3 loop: CASSLGDRVRSPLHF. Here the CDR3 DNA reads TGTGCCAGCAGCTTAGGGGACAGGGTCAGATCACCCCTCCACTTT.

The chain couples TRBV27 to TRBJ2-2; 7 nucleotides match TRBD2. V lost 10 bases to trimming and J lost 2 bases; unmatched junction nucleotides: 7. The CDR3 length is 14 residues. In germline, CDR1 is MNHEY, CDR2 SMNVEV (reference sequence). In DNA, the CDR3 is TGTGCCACTAGGCGGGGGAGTAACACCGGGGAGCTGTTTTTT. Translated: CATRRGSNTGELFF.

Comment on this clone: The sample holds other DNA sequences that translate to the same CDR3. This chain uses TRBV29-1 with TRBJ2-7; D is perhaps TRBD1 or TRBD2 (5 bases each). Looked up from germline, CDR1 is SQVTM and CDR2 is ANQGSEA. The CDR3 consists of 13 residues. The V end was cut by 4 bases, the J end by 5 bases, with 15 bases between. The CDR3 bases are TGCAGCGTTGCCGGGACCAGCTACGACGAGCAGTACTTC. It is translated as CSVAGTSYDEQYF.

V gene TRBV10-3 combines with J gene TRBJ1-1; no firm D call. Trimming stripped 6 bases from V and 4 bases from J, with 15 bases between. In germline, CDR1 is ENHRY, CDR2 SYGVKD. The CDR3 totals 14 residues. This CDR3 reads CAIRVQQSGTEAFF. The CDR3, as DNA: TGTGCCATCAGGGTCCAACAATCGGGCACTGAAGCTTTCTTT.

CDR3 region: CASSGGTLSRGNTEAFF. As DNA, the CDR3 is TGTGCCAGCAGCGGGGGGACACTCTCCCGGGGGAACACTGAAGCTTTCTTT. The genes are TRBV11-2 and TRBJ1-1; TRBD1 is a possible D gene (6 bases). CDR1 and CDR2 (germline): SGHAT, FQNNGV. V was pared by 5 bases and J by 1 base, with 20 bases between. The CDR3 loop spans 17 amino acids.

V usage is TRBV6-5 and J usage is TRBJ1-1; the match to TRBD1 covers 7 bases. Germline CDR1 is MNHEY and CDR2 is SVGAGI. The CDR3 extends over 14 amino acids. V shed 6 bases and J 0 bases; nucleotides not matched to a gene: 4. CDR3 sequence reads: CASSLTGMNTEAFF. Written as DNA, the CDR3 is TGTGCCAGCAGCCTGACAGGGATGAACACTGAAGCTTTCTTT.

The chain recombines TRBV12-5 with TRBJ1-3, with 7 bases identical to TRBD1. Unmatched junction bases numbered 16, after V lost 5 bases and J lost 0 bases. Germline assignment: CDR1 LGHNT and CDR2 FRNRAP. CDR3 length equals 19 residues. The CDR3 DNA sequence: TGTGCTAGTGGTACCTATGACCTGAACCGGGACAGCTCTGGAAACACCATATATTTT. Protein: CASGTYDLNRDSSGNTIYF.

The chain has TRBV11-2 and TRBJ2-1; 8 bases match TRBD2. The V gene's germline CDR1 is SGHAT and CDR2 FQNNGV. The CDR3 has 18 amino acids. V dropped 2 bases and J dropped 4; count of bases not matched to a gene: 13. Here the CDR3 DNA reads TGTGCCAGCAGCTTATGGGGACTAGGGACTTCTACATACAATGAGCAGTTCTTC. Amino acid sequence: CASSLWGLGTSTYNEQFF.

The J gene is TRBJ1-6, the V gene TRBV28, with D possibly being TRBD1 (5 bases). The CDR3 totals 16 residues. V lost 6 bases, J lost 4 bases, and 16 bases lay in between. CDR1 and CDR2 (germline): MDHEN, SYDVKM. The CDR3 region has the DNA TGTGCCAGCAGCCCCCGGGACTCCGCGTATAATTCACCCCTCCACTTT. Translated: CASSPRDSAYNSPLHF.

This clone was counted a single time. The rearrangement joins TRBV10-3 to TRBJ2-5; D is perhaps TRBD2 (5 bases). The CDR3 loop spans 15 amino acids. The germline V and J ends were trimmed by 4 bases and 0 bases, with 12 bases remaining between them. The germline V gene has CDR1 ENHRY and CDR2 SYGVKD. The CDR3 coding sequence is TGTGCCATCAGTGTATCAGGACTGTACCAAGAGACCCAGTACTTC. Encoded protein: CAISVSGLYQETQYF.

The CDR3 DNA is TGTGCCACCAGCAGACCCTCAAGGGCAGGGGCGAACACCGGGGAGCTGTTTTTT. It yields the protein CATSRPSRAGANTGELFF. The V and J genes are TRBV15 and TRBJ2-2; D is perhaps TRBD1 (6 bases). The germline V gene encodes CDR1 LNHNV and CDR2 YYDKDF (reference sequence). Trimming removed 2 bases at V and 0 bases at J, with 16 bases between. This CDR3 has 18 amino acids.

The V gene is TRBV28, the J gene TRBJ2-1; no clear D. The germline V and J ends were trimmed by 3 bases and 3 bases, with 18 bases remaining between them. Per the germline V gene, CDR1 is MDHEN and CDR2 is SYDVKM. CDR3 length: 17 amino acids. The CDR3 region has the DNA TGTGCCAGCAGTTTTACGTTTGGCGCCCACGACTACAATGAGCAGTTCTTC. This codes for CASSFTFGAHDYNEQFF.

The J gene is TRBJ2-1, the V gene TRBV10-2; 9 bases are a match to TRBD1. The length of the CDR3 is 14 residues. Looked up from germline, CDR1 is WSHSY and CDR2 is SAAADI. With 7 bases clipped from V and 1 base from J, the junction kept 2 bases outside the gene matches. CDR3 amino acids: CASTDRGSYNEQFF. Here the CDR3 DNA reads TGCGCCAGCACGGACAGGGGTTCCTACAATGAGCAGTTCTTC.

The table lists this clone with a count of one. CDR3 in amino acids: CASAGGDPTLTDTQYF. CDR3 DNA sequence: TGTGCCAGCGCAGGGGGCGACCCGACCCTCACAGATACGCAGTATTTT. The chain links TRBV2 to TRBJ2-3, with TRBD1 matching 8 bases. The CDR3 sequence is 16 residues long. Germline CDR1 reads SNHLY; CDR2 reads FYNNEI. Losses at the gene ends were 8 bases for V and 2 bases for J; bases not matched to a gene: 12.

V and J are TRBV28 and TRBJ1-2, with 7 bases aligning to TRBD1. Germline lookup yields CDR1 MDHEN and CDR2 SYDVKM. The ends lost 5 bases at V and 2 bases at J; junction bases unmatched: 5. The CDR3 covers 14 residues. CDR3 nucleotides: TGTGCCAGCAGTGCCGGGACAGTAAACTATGGCTACACCTTC. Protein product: CASSAGTVNYGYTF.

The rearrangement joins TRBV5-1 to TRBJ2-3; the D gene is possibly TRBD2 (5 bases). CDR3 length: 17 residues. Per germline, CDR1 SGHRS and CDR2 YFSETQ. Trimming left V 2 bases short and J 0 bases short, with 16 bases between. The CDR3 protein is CASSLSGPLASTDTQYF. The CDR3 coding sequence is TGCGCCAGCAGCTTATCCGGGCCCCTAGCAAGCACAGATACGCAGTATTTT.

CDR3 nucleotide sequence: TGTGCCAGCAGCCTAGGGCTAGCGGGAGCAGGAGAGACCCAGTACTTC. It encodes CASSLGLAGAGETQYF. The J gene is TRBJ2-5, the V gene TRBV4-2; 10 bases are shared with TRBD2. V was clipped by 4 bases and J by 4 bases; unmatched bases: 9. CDR1 is LGHNA and CDR2 is YNFKEQ in the germline V gene. The CDR3 length is 16 residues.

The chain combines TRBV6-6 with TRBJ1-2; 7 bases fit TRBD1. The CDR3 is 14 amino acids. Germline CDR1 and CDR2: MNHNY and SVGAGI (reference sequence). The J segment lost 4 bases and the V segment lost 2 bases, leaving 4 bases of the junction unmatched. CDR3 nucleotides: TGTGCCAGCAGTTACGACAGGGCGCCCTATGGCTACACCTTC. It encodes CASSYDRAPYGYTF.

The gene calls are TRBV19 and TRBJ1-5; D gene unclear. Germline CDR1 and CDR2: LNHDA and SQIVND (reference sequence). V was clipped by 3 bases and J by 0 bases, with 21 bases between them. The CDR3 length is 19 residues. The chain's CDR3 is CASSIDHAGLGDSNQPQHF. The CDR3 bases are TGTGCCAGTAGTATCGATCACGCCGGACTTGGGGATAGCAATCAGCCCCAGCATTTT.

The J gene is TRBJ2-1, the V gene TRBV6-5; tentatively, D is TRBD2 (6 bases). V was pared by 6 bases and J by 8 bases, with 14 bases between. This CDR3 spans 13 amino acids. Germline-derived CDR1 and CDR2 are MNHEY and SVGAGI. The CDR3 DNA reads TGTGCCAGCAGCCAAGACCAGCGGGATGAGCAGTTCTTC. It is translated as CASSQDQRDEQFF.

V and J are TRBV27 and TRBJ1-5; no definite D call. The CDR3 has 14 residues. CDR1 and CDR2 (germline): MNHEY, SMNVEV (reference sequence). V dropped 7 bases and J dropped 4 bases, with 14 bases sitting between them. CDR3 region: CASKPHHGNQPQHF. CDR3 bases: TGTGCCAGCAAGCCACACCACGGTAATCAGCCCCAGCATTTT.